What follows is one T cell receptor (beta chain) and its context. The antigen remains undetermined. Sequencing was performed with immunoSEQ multiplex PCR; in TCRdb, only in-frame clones are kept and a portion is missing. The data hold more than 150,000 clones, with 80% to 90% observed a single time. This sample is part of a study of T cell responses to AZD1222 COVID-19 vaccine. General observations from the study: Vaccine-related CD4 TCRs covered spike, predominating at 160-218 and 743-854. After two AZD1222 doses, spike-specific TCR breadth and depth rose versus day 0. Repertoire sampling was restricted to post-peak T cell response timepoints.

The CDR3 spans 12 residues. Trimming shortened V by 2 bases and J by 10 bases, and 9 bases separated the two germline ends. The germline V gene has CDR1 MNHNS and CDR2 SASEGT. This clonotype originated in an adult in good health. The chain has TRBV6-1 and TRBJ1-3; the D is unclear. Sequences were derived from peripheral blood, sampled on day 0 of AZD1222 vaccination. CDR3 nucleotide sequence: TGTGCCAGCAGTGAAATAGGGTTAACCATATATTTT. Its translation is CASSEIGLTIYF.